This T cell receptor beta chain stems from a study of OX40 agonist ivuxolimab in advanced cancers. Here immunoSEQ multiplex PCR was the method, and the copy in TCRdb shows in-frame clones only, minus some. The table has around 80,000 clones, around nine tenths seen once. This clonotype originated in an adult with an advanced solid tumor such as melanoma, head and neck, liver or kidney cancer. The material sequenced was CD4+ or CD8+ T cells sorted from blood, taken in a trial of the OX40 agonist ivuxolimab.

The CDR3 nucleotides read TGCGCCAGCAGCTCAACCGGACAGAGTTACCAAGAGACCCAGTACTTC. Residues: CASSSTGQSYQETQYF. This rearrangement joins TRBV5-1 to TRBJ2-5, with D perhaps matching TRBD1 (6 bases). In germline, CDR1 is SGHRS, CDR2 YFSETQ. V was trimmed by 3 bases and J by 0 bases, leaving 15 bases between them. The CDR3 has 16 residues.